The source of this T cell receptor beta chain is a study of glioma-infiltrating T cells. Broader study findings: Tissue and blood shared very few CDR3 sequences.

V was clipped by 3 bases and J by 6 bases, with 15 bases between them. Per the germline V gene, CDR1 is SQVTM and CDR2 is ANQGSEA. The CDR3 length is 14 residues. This clonotype was found many times. Its antigen remains unidentified. The iRepertoire nested amplicon-rescue multiplex PCR amplified TCR alpha and beta CDR3s from RNA. TCRdb independently ran MiXCR on the multiplex PCR reads; one entry per CDR3 protein. The sample lists about 190,000 distinct CDR3 sequences, 25% to 35% occurring once. The rearrangement links TRBV29-1 to TRBJ2-1, with a weak D call TRBD2 (6 bases). This TCR was sampled from a human donor with low-grade glioma or glioblastoma, undergoing nonglioma brain surgery, or in good health (not recorded which). Sample: glioma tissue, nonneoplastic brain tissue, or PBMCs (not recorded which). This chain's CDR3 is CSVDAPGRRNEQFF. The CDR3 region has the DNA TGCAGCGTTGATGCCCCAGGGAGGCGCAATGAGCAGTTCTTC.